This TCR beta chain stems from a study of blood T cell repertoires in COVID-19. Produced via immunoSEQ multiplex PCR; TCRdb's table is partial and in-frame only. The profile shows more than 300,000 clones, roughly 90% of them singletons. The CDR3 totals 14 residues. Germline V gene data show CDR1 as SGHTA and CDR2 as FQGTGA. V gave up 1 base and J gave up 3 bases, with 8 bases separating them. The sequenced sample consisted of PBMCs or T cells enriched from blood (not recorded which). The receptor was derived from a woman aged 25 to 39 who had recovered from COVID-19. V and J are TRBV7-3 and TRBJ2-3; D is ambiguous. DNA of the CDR3: TGTGCCAGCAGCTTAAGCACAGCAACAGATACGCAGTATTTT. Its protein product is CASSLSTATDTQYF.